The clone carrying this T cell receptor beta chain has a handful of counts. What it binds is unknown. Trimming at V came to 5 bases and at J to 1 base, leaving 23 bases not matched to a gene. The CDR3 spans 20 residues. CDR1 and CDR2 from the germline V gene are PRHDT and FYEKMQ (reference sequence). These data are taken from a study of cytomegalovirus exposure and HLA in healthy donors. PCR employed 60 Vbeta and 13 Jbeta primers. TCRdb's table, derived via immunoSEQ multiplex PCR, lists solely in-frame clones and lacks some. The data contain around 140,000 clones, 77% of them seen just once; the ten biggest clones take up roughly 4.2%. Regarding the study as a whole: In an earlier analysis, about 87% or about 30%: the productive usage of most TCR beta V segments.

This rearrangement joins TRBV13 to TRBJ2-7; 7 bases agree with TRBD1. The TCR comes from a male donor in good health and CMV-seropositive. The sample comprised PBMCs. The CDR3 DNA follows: TGTGCCAGCAGCCATTCCCCCCTTCGACAGGGTACCTTCAAATCCTACGAGCAGTACTTC. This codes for CASSHSPLRQGTFKSYEQYF. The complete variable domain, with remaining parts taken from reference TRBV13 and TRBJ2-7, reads AAGVIQSPRHLIKEKRETATLKCYPIPRHDTVYWYQQGPGQDPQFLISFYEKMQSDKGSIPDRFSAQQFSDYHSELNMSSLELGDSALYFCASSHSPLRQGTFKSYEQYFGPGTRLTVT.